This TCR beta chain was captured by sequencing in a study of identical twins. The ends were cut back, 6 bases at V and 4 bases at J, with 12 bases in the middle. The germline CDR1 and CDR2 sequences are SGHTA and FQGNSA. The CDR3 totals 13 residues. TCRdb redid the calling of the 5' RACE reads with MiXCR, one entry per CDR3 protein. The table records 400,000 to 550,000 distinct CDR3 sequences, around 24% of them present only once. Whole-study findings and limits: Cord blood beta clonotypes that were abundant carried fewer insertions, and memory repertoires showed no such trend.

This clonotype was seen only a few times. The antigen remains undetermined. These data also featured in a second study, about T cells expressing NK-cell markers.

Sequenced: CD4+ T cells sorted from blood. The V and J genes are TRBV7-2 and TRBJ1-2, with unresolved D. The sequence was collected from a young woman in good health. The CDR3 coding sequence is TGTGCCAGCAGTCCCCCAAACTCCTATGGCTACACCTTC. Amino acids: CASSPPNSYGYTF.